The T cell receptor (beta chain) under discussion was sequenced for a study of PD-L1 blockade in urothelial cancer. Here immunoSEQ multiplex PCR was the method, and the copy in TCRdb shows in-frame clones only, minus some. The sample gives 50,000 or so clones, approximately 75% of which show up once; 3.6% is in the top ten. The V gene's germline CDR1 is GTSNPN and CDR2 SVGIG (reference sequence). The CDR3 covers 13 residues. V was shortened by 1 base and J by 0 bases, with 6 bases between the two germline ends. The starting material was PBMCs, obtained around atezolizumab (anti-PD-L1) treatment. The V and J genes are TRBV30 and TRBJ1-2; the D is unclear. This clonotype was sampled from a man between 65 and 85 years old with urothelial cancer. The CDR3 nucleotides are TGTGCCTGGAGTGCTACAGCTAACTATGGCTACACCTTC. It encodes CAWSATANYGYTF.